The present TCR beta chain was sequenced within a study of blood T cell repertoires in COVID-19. Study details: Specimens from acute and convalescent COVID-19 originated in the United States, Italy and Spain. The cDNA or gDNA used as material had been derived from T cells, B-cell-depleted T cells, or PBMCs.

Using immunoSEQ multiplex PCR, the repertoire was profiled, and TCRdb retains in-frame clones only, with some absent. The table lists about 300,000 clones, around 90% of them singletons, with 1.5% to 2% in the top ten. CDR1 and CDR2 from the germline V gene are MNHEY and SMNVEV (reference sequence). CDR3 size: 14 residues. Trimming took off 6 bases at V and 3 bases at J, with 14 bases between the two ends. Cohort 3 recovered donors had two negative PCRs, clearance, or symptom resolution. The gene calls are TRBV27 and TRBJ1-2, with D hard to call. This clonotype originated in a woman between 40 and 55 years old who had recovered from COVID-19. The sequencing sample was made of PBMCs or T cells enriched from blood (not recorded which). CDR3 sequence: CASSRDTAYYGYTF. In nucleotides, the CDR3 is TGTGCCAGCAGCCGCGACACTGCCTACTATGGCTACACCTTC.